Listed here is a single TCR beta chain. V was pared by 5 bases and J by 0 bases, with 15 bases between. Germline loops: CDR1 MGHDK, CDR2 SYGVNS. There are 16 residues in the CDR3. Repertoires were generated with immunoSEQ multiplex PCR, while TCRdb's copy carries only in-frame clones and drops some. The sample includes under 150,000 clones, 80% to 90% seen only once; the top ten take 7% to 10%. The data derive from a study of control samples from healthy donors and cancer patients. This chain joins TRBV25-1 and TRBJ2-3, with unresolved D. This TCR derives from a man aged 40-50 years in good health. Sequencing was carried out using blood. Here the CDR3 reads CASSLTLTPSTDTQYF. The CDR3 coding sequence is TGTGCCAGCAGTCTGACCCTGACCCCGAGCACAGATACGCAGTATTTT.